One and the same sample provided the 23 T cell receptor beta chains below, sequenced in a study of spatial heterogeneity in lung cancer. The time point was: sample taken at primary tumor resection. These receptors are not linked to any known antigen. TCRdb re-derived calls from the 5' RACE reads in MiXCR, one entry per CDR3 protein. The sample has 15,000 to 20,000 distinct CDR3 sequences, roughly 6.5% seen once; the top ten hold around 3.7%. Whole-study findings and limits: Higher tumor mutation counts went along with higher counts of expanded intratumoral alpha and beta TCRs.

The sample was lung tumor tissue, taken at surgery. Receptors originate from a female donor with early-stage non-small cell lung cancer.

In this sample, this clonotype turned up many times. The chain carries TRBV6-5 and TRBJ1-5; D is ambiguous. The CDR3 totals 15 residues. Germline V lookup: CDR1 MNHEY, CDR2 SVGAGI. V dropped 4 bases and J dropped 0 bases, with 10 bases sitting between them. The CDR3 DNA reads TGTGCCAGCAGTTCCCTCGGTAATAGCAATCAGCCCCAGCATTTT. The encoded protein is CASSSLGNSNQPQHF.

At least ten counts were recorded for this clonotype. The chain uses TRBV29-1 and TRBJ1-3, with TRBD1 as a possible D gene (6 bases). The CDR3 spans 14 residues. V was clipped by 6 bases and J by 5 bases, with 17 bases between them. CDR1 SQVTM and CDR2 ANQGSEA come from the germline V gene. This CDR3 reads CSVSDGGARNTIYF. CDR3 DNA: TGCAGCGTATCTGACGGGGGCGCGAGAAACACCATATATTTT.

The sample holds many counts of this clonotype. V gene TRBV7-2 combines with J gene TRBJ2-7; D may be TRBD2 (6 bases). The CDR3 has 15 residues. Germline loops: CDR1 SGHTA, CDR2 FQGNSA. The V gene lost 4 bases and the J gene lost 4 bases, with 17 bases spanning the gap. In nucleotides, the CDR3 is TGTGCCAGCAGCTCGCGAGGGAGGCAGGGATACGAGCAGTACTTC. This sequence encodes CASSSRGRQGYEQYF. Full variable domain (outside the CDR3, taken from reference TRBV7-2 and TRBJ2-7): GAGVSQSPSNKVTEKGKDVELRCDPISGHTALYWYRQSLGQGLEFLIYFQGNSAPDKSGLPSDRFSAERTGGSVSTLTIQRTQQEDSAVYLCASSSRGRQGYEQYFGPGTRLTVT.

The gene calls are TRBV6-2 or TRBV6-3 and TRBJ1-5; D ambiguous. V lost 0 bases and J lost 6, with 12 bases in between. The CDR3 extends over 15 amino acids. Per germline, CDR1 MNHEY and CDR2 SVGEGT. In DNA, the CDR3 is TGTGCCAGCAGTTACTCGGTCCAAGGCGTTCAGCCCCAGCATTTT. Its translation: CASSYSVQGVQPQHF.

This clonotype was counted at least ten times. V gene TRBV3-1 combines with J gene TRBJ1-2; tentatively, D is TRBD1 (6 bases). The CDR3 contains 15 residues. The V and J ends lost 4 bases and 5 bases respectively, with 17 bases between them. Germline values: CDR1 LGHDT, CDR2 YNNKEL (reference sequence). The CDR3 bases are TGTGCCAGCAGCCCTTTCCGGGGGCAGGGGTATGGCTACACCTTC. Translating it yields CASSPFRGQGYGYTF.

This clonotype was seen repeatedly, ten times or more. This chain links TRBV18 with TRBJ2-1; D uncertain. This CDR3 contains 13 residues. Germline V gene lookup returns CDR1 KGHSH and CDR2 LQKENI. V was pared by 5 bases and J by 5 bases, with 10 bases between. The CDR3: CASSWGPNNEQFF. The CDR3 bases are TGTGCCAGCTCATGGGGTCCTAACAATGAGCAGTTCTTC.

Only a few counts were recorded for this clonotype. One end of the junction varies from germline; a read error may be responsible. The chain uses TRBV11-2 and TRBJ2-2, with 10 bases aligning to TRBD1. Germline values: CDR1 SGHAT, CDR2 FQNNGV. The CDR3 is 15 amino acids. The CDR3 spells CVSSHGTGVDGELFF. For the CDR3, the DNA is TGTGTCAGCAGCCATGGGACAGGGGTCGACGGGGAGCTGTTTTTT.

This clonotype was seen repeatedly, ten times or more. The V gene is TRBV5-5, the J gene TRBJ2-5; unclear D gene. V lost 0 bases to trimming and J lost 4 bases, with 1 base between them. This CDR3 contains 11 residues. From germline, CDR1 is SGHKS and CDR2 YYEKEE (reference sequence). This chain's CDR3 is CASSLVETQYF. DNA of the CDR3: TGTGCCAGCAGCTTGGTAGAGACCCAGTACTTC.

This clonotype was observed at least ten times. The chain is built from TRBV29-1 and TRBJ2-2, with 7 bases lining up with TRBD1. Germline CDR1 is SQVTM and CDR2 is ANQGSEA. The CDR3 runs to 14 residues. The V gene end was trimmed by 4 bases and the J gene end by 2 bases; junction bases not matched to a gene: 4. The CDR3 loop reads CSVAGQRNTGELFF. CDR3 nucleotide sequence: TGCAGCGTTGCGGGACAGAGAAACACCGGGGAGCTGTTTTTT.

This clonotype was seen at least ten times. The rearrangement links TRBV3-1 to TRBJ1-2, with D unresolved. This CDR3 comprises 15 residues. Germline V lookup: CDR1 LGHDT, CDR2 YNNKEL (reference sequence). V lost 4 bases to trimming and J lost 2 bases, with 14 bases between them. The CDR3 bases are TGTGCCAGCAGCCCCCTCGCGGGAGAAAACTATGGCTACACCTTC. It translates to CASSPLAGENYGYTF.

The rearrangement links TRBV10-3 to TRBJ2-7, with 8 bases fitting TRBD1. In germline, CDR1 is ENHRY, CDR2 SYGVKD. The CDR3 has 13 amino acids. V shed 6 bases, J shed 6 bases, and the junction held 7 bases outside the gene matches. The CDR3 sequence is CAISEIQGVEQYF. The CDR3 DNA is TGTGCCATCAGCGAGATACAGGGGGTCGAGCAGTACTTC.

This clonotype was detected many times. V is TRBV7-9 and J is TRBJ1-6; 7 nucleotides match TRBD1. The CDR3 runs 16 residues. The V and J ends lost 5 bases and 6 bases, in that order; junction bases with no gene match: 10. In germline, CDR1 is SEHNR, CDR2 FQNEAQ (reference sequence). The CDR3 sequence is CASSRQGGLRNSPLHF. Here the CDR3 DNA reads TGTGCCAGCAGCCGTCAAGGGGGCTTACGTAATTCACCCCTCCACTTT.

This clonotype came up many times. The V gene is TRBV6-4, the J gene TRBJ2-5; 11 nucleotides line up with TRBD2. Germline loops: CDR1 MRHNA, CDR2 SNTAGT. The CDR3 is 20 amino acids. Trimming removed 6 bases from V and 1 base from J; junction bases left unmatched: 19. In DNA form, the CDR3 reads TGTGCCAGCAGCGCCGTGGGACTAGCGGAAATTAAGAGGCCCCAAGAGACCCAGTACTTC. It is translated as CASSAVGLAEIKRPQETQYF.

V and J are TRBV28 and TRBJ1-2; 7 bases are a match to TRBD1. Germline CDR1 and CDR2: MDHEN and SYDVKM. Germline trimming cut 2 bases from V and 3 bases from J; bases unmatched to any gene: 12. The CDR3 covers 17 residues. DNA of the CDR3: TGTGCCAGCAGTTTACACCCCATCAGGGGGGCTGACTATGGCTACACCTTC. Amino acid sequence: CASSLHPIRGADYGYTF.

This clonotype appeared many times. The J gene is TRBJ1-2, the V gene TRBV2, with 8 bases fitting TRBD1. Germline lookup yields CDR1 SNHLY and CDR2 FYNNEI. V was clipped by 8 bases and J by 11 bases; unmatched bases: 4. The CDR3 sequence is 10 residues long. The CDR3 protein is CASSDRVYTF. Written as DNA, the CDR3 is TGTGCCAGCTCGGACAGGGTATACACCTTC.

The J gene is TRBJ2-3, the V gene TRBV7-2; D not resolved. With 9 bases removed from V and 5 bases from J, the gap between germline ends came to 15 bases. The CDR3 is made up of 13 amino acids. Germline assignment: CDR1 SGHTA and CDR2 FQGNSA. DNA for the CDR3: TGTGCCAGTAGCCCCCGTTGGGGAGATACGCAGTATTTT. Protein product: CASSPRWGDTQYF.

This clonotype was detected ten times or more. This chain links TRBV5-1 with TRBJ2-6; D gene unclear. Germline CDR1 SGHRS, CDR2 YFSETQ. The CDR3 contains 15 residues. Trimming left V 3 bases short and J 0 bases short, with 7 bases between. Here the CDR3 DNA reads TGCGCCAGCAGCTCCGGCTACTCTGGGGCCAACGTCCTGACTTTC. Translating it yields CASSSGYSGANVLTF.

This clonotype was recorded at least ten times. The V call is TRBV20-1, the J call TRBJ1-3, with no clear D. The V end lost 0 bases, the J end lost 4 bases, and 13 bases lay between the germline ends. This CDR3 has 15 amino acids. Germline V CDR1 and CDR2: DFQATT, SNEGSKA (reference sequence). The chain's CDR3 is CSARDPEGAGNTIYF. In nucleotides, the CDR3 is TGCAGTGCTAGAGATCCGGAGGGTGCCGGAAACACCATATATTTT.

The chain employs TRBV2 and TRBJ2-1; 7 bases match TRBD2. The CDR3 runs to 14 residues. Germline assignment: CDR1 SNHLY and CDR2 FYNNEI. Trimming at V came to 7 bases and at J to 6 bases, leaving 9 bases not matched to a gene. The CDR3 reads CASTGGGPVNEQFF. CDR3 nucleotide sequence: TGTGCCAGCACTGGGGGAGGGCCGGTCAATGAGCAGTTCTTC.

This rearrangement joins TRBV20-1 to TRBJ1-5, with D uncertain. V was trimmed by 4 bases and J by 0 bases, leaving 10 bases between them. The CDR3 consists of 14 residues. Germline lookup yields CDR1 DFQATT and CDR2 SNEGSKA (reference sequence). The CDR3 sequence is CSATDGDSNQPQHF. The CDR3 nucleotides are TGCAGTGCTACGGACGGGGATAGCAATCAGCCCCAGCATTTT.

With respect to this clonotype: A read error is possible here, since a much larger clone lies one base away. This sequence joins TRBV28 and TRBJ2-7; the D is unclear. CDR3 size: 11 residues. The germline V gene encodes CDR1 MDHEN and CDR2 SYDVKM. CDR3 in amino acids: CASSHSYEQCF. The CDR3, as DNA: TGTGCCAGCAGTCACTCCTACGAGCAGTGCTTC.

In this sample, this clonotype is medium-sized. The chain links TRBV28 to TRBJ1-4, with 7 bases identical to TRBD1. J gave up 0 bases and V 6 bases, and 7 bases lay outside the gene matches. Germline V CDR1 and CDR2: MDHEN, SYDVKM. The CDR3 runs 16 residues. As DNA, the CDR3 is TGTGCCAGCAGAAAGGGACAGACTTCAACTAATGAAAAACTGTTTTTT. This gives the protein CASRKGQTSTNEKLFF.

This clonotype appeared many times. The genes are TRBV6-5 and TRBJ2-7, with a tentative D call TRBD1 (5 bases). Germline assignment: CDR1 MNHEY and CDR2 SVGAGI. There are 15 residues in the CDR3. V was shortened by 0 bases and J by 4 bases, with 13 bases between the two germline ends. The CDR3 spells CASSYSMVRVYEQYF. The CDR3 DNA follows: TGTGCCAGCAGTTACTCGATGGTCAGGGTTTACGAGCAGTACTTC.